The source of this TCR beta chain is a study of shared clonotypes between healthy human individuals. The wider study: Every donor yielded three CD4 naive, three CD4 memory, two CD8 naive and one CD8 memory plate. Study-wide results and limits: Rarefaction showed that sequencing of sorted subsets was incomplete (despite large depth). Clonotypes shared by all four sorted-subset donors had higher generation probabilities than non-shared clonotypes.

Using immunoSEQ multiplex PCR, the repertoire was profiled, and TCRdb retains in-frame clones only, with some absent. The table lists just over 2,000,000 clones, 85% to 95% of them singletons. CD45RA-negative memory and CD45RA+ naive subsets were split from the CD4+ cells. As for this clone: What it binds is not known.

The V gene's germline CDR1 is SQVTM and CDR2 ANQGSEA. The CDR3 length is 15 residues. Trimming at V came to 5 bases and at J to 6 bases, leaving 11 bases not matched to a gene. The specimen sequenced was naive CD4+ T cells sorted from blood. Noted subset: CD45RA+ positively selected. The rearrangement uses TRBV29-1 and TRBJ2-1; 9 bases are a match to TRBD1. The receptor comes from a man aged 18-30 years in good health. CDR3 amino acids: CSVQGWGTGTNEQFF. In DNA, the CDR3 is TGCAGCGTTCAGGGGTGGGGGACAGGGACCAATGAGCAGTTCTTC.